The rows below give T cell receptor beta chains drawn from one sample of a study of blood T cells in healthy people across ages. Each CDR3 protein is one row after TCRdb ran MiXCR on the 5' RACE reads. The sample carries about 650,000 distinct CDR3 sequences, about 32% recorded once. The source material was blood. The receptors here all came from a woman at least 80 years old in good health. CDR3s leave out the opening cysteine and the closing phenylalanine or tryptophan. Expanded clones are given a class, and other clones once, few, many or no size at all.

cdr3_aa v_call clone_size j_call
ASSLEGLNTQY TRBV5-1 many TRBJ2-3
ASSTGSTNYGYT TRBV5-1 many TRBJ1-2
SAIWKGGASTADTQY TRBV20-1 many TRBJ2-3
AIREATANQRSTDTQY TRBV10-3 few TRBJ2-3
ASSFGRTAYGYT TRBV3-1 few TRBJ1-2
ASSLEPGGNYGYT TRBV5-1 few TRBJ1-2
AWSVRGPSSYEQY TRBV30 NA TRBJ2-7
ASSLDRGRLVPGSYNEQY TRBV11-2 NA TRBJ2-5
ASSSLAGGSTDTQY TRBV3-1 many TRBJ2-3
ASSRTTSGGNTDTQY TRBV4-3 many TRBJ2-3
ASSVEGRGEYNEQF TRBV9 many TRBJ2-1
ASSVGGVGYGYT TRBV9 many TRBJ1-2
ASSHPVGWAKSNTGELF TRBV7-2 many TRBJ2-2
ASSLKGGLAGGLTQY TRBV7-3 NA TRBJ2-3
SAREGWAVEEETQY TRBV20-1 many TRBJ2-5
ASRGGGGTDTQY TRBV2 NA TRBJ2-3
ASSSTNGGMDGYT TRBV5-1 many TRBJ1-2
ASSLDRGQSYGYT TRBV13 few TRBJ1-2
ASSQPGWQNYGYT TRBV6-5 many TRBJ1-2
ASSLERGLPTGELF TRBV4-2 few TRBJ2-2
ASSFGLAGGSRDEQF TRBV5-1 many TRBJ2-1
ASSPRHSSNEKLF TRBV7-2 many TRBJ1-4
ASSFSGGDGYT TRBV5-6 many TRBJ1-2
ASSMRDRGKQNEQF TRBV21-1 NA TRBJ2-1
ASSANQGGSSTDTQY TRBV9 many TRBJ2-3
SARAVHLVGSYNTGELF TRBV20-1 NA TRBJ2-2
ASSPQKGDQPQH TRBV18 many TRBJ1-5
SGSRGVTTEAF TRBV29-1 many TRBJ1-1
ASSDTSHRETQY TRBV6-6 once NA